Presented here are 3 T cell receptor beta chains from one specimen sequenced in a study of Ad26.COV2.S vaccination and SARS-CoV-2 variants. The assay was immunoSEQ multiplex PCR, and TCRdb's table has in-frame clones only and misses some. The sample has about 250,000 clones; approximately 89% are singletons. Treatment indicated: approximately 18 received Ad26.COV2.S at low or high dose, single or two shots; about 5 received placebo; per-sample allocation not given. Sampling took place 63 days after the first vaccine or placebo injection. The sequencing here drew on peripheral blood, taken in a trial of Ad26.COV2.S vaccine versus placebo. These receptors were obtained from a person between 18 and 60 years old who received the Ad26.COV2.S COVID-19 vaccine or a placebo.

This clone was picked up one time. V and J are TRBV25-1 and TRBJ2-7; unclear D gene. The CDR3 totals 15 residues. V lost 3 bases and J lost 3, with 15 bases in between. Per germline, CDR1 MGHDK and CDR2 SYGVNS. CDR3 sequence: CASSDTRLRIYEQYF. CDR3 in DNA: TGTGCCAGCAGTGACACTCGGCTAAGAATCTACGAGCAGTACTTC.

The chain links TRBV6-5 to TRBJ1-1; possibly TRBD1 for D (6 bases). The CDR3 contains 13 residues. V lost 8 bases, J lost 11 bases, and 21 bases lay in between. CDR1 is MNHEY, CDR2 SVGAGI, per germline. The CDR3 here is CASQSHLGASAFF. CDR3 nucleotide sequence: TGTGCCAGCCAGTCCCATCTGGGGGCTTCGGCTTTCTTT.

This chain links TRBV25-1 with TRBJ2-1; D gene unclear. The V end lost 5 bases, the J end lost 4 bases, and 12 bases lay between the germline ends. Germline CDR1 MGHDK, CDR2 SYGVNS. The CDR3 covers 14 residues. CDR3 sequence reads: CASSLPGSYNEQFF. In nucleotides, the CDR3 is TGTGCCAGCAGTCTTCCCGGGTCATACAATGAGCAGTTCTTC.